This is a list of T cell receptor beta chains from one sample in a study of tumor-infiltrating lymphocytes in oesophageal squamous cell carcinoma. TCRdb passed the PCR reads through MiXCR, listing each CDR3 protein once. The table has about 21,000 distinct CDR3 sequences, roughly 36% seen once; the top ten hold approximately 19%. Material: esophageal tumor tissue. The receptors were sampled from a male donor with esophageal squamous cell carcinoma. The CDR3 runs from the conserved cysteine through the conserved F or W. Each record gives: V gene, CDR3 length, CDR3 protein.

TRBV18 12 CASSPSNEKLFF
TRBV12-3/TRBV12-4 13 CASSADRVNEQFF
TRBV7-6 14 CASRMKRAPENQYF
TRBV19 11 CASSMDVEQFF
TRBV7-6 15 CASSTRDRPDNEQFF
TRBV27 15 CASSLSGFGANEQFF
TRBV6-1 15 CASSVAAGLSYEQYF
TRBV19 16 CASSTTWTGGNTEAFF
TRBV14 12 CASSQGGYEQYF
TRBV6-2/TRBV6-3 14 CASSPGRGANVLTF
TRBV6-1 13 CASSSTSTDTQYF
TRBV11-2 12 CASSFGYNEQFF
TRBV11-2 13 CASSFTSGVEQYF
TRBV7-6 17 CASSLASGPRGNTEAFF
TRBV6-2/TRBV6-3 16 CASSWDTYSGNTEAFF
TRBV6-1 14 CASTWGSLNNEQFF
TRBV19 13 CASSSGHGTEAFF
TRBV4-1 17 CASSQGHGTGGEKTQYF
TRBV5-1 12 CASSLDGPVQYF
TRBV7-2 17 CASSLSGSGGPPDTQYF
TRBV2 15 CATSERSAVLYEQYF
TRBV10-2 14 CASSEAGGTDTQYF